These 25 T cell receptor beta chains were all obtained from the same sample, sequenced in a study of technical replicates of blood from a handful of donors (dated by TCRdb to 2015 to 2018). Library preparation employed the immunoSEQ multiplex PCR assay. This immuneACCESS table, as held by TCRdb, lists in-frame sequences with V and J called but not all clones. Of the missing ones, under half trace to an unresolved V gene in checked studies; the others have no known cause. Counted in this sample were just over 60,000 clones; 80% to 90% of them appeared once. Roughly 5.6% of the sample lies in the top ten. Sequencing was done on a sample of PBMCs. All receptors come from a human donor in good health. Some clones in this sample may be carry-over from other donors' samples.

This clone has only a few counts. The chain combines TRBV30 with TRBJ1-2, with 8 bases that match TRBD1. The CDR3 spans 12 residues. CDR1 is GTSNPN and CDR2 is SVGIG in the germline V gene (reference sequence). V shed 4 bases, J shed 8 bases, and the junction held 6 bases outside the gene matches. The CDR3 spells CAWTPGGFGYTF. CDR3 coding DNA: TGTGCCTGGACCCCAGGGGGCTTCGGCTACACCTTC.

V gene TRBV19 combines with J gene TRBJ1-5; TRBD1 is a possible D gene (5 bases). The CDR3 is made up of 16 amino acids. V was trimmed by 6 bases and J by 5 bases, leaving 20 bases between them. Germline lookup yields CDR1 LNHDA and CDR2 SQIVND (reference sequence). The CDR3 DNA reads TGTGCCAGTAGATCTTCAAGCTCGACAGCATATCAGCCCCAGCATTTT. Protein: CASRSSSSTAYQPQHF.

The chain combines TRBV7-3 with TRBJ1-3; tentatively, D is TRBD1 (5 bases). Trimming took off 5 bases at V and 2 bases at J, with 16 bases between the two ends. The germline gives CDR1 SGHTA, CDR2 FQGTGA. The CDR3 extends over 16 amino acids. The CDR3 sequence: CASSSGPPGAGNTIYF. CDR3 sequence (DNA): TGTGCCAGCAGCAGTGGCCCCCCGGGGGCTGGAAACACCATATATTTT.

The rearrangement links TRBV5-1 to TRBJ2-7; 11 bases align to TRBD1. The CDR3 has 14 residues. With V trimmed by 4 bases and J by 6 bases, 6 bases remained unmatched. Per germline, CDR1 SGHRS and CDR2 YFSETQ. CDR3: CASSVGTGGGEQYF. In nucleotides, the CDR3 is TGCGCCAGCAGCGTGGGGACAGGGGGAGGCGAGCAGTACTTC.

The J gene is TRBJ1-2, the V gene TRBV6-1; possible D gene TRBD1, 5 bases. Germline V gene sequence: CDR1 MNHNS, CDR2 SASEGT. The ends were cut back, 1 base at V and 4 bases at J, with 10 bases in the middle. This CDR3 has 14 amino acids. CDR3 bases: TGTGCCAGCAGTGAAGGAGGTCAGGGCTATGGCTACACCTTC. It yields the protein CASSEGGQGYGYTF.

This chain joins TRBV7-3 and TRBJ2-2; 11 bases map to TRBD2. The germline CDR1 and CDR2 sequences are SGHTA and FQGTGA. Trimming at V came to 5 bases and at J to 0 bases, leaving 2 bases not matched to a gene. This CDR3 has 16 residues. The CDR3, as DNA: TGTGCCAGCAGCCCGGGACTAGCGGCGAACACCGGGGAGCTGTTTTTT. Protein sequence: CASSPGLAANTGELFF.

This clone was detected a few times. This sequence joins TRBV27 and TRBJ2-7, with TRBD1 identical over 8 bases. V was pared by 5 bases and J by 7 bases, with 10 bases of the junction left unmatched. CDR1 is MNHEY and CDR2 is SMNVEV in the germline V gene (reference sequence). The CDR3 totals 14 residues. The CDR3 DNA follows: TGTGCCAGCAGTCCCCTGGACAGGGTTGGGGAGCAGTACTTC. Protein product: CASSPLDRVGEQYF.

V is TRBV5-1 and J is TRBJ2-7; 8 bases fit TRBD1. Germline CDR1 and CDR2: SGHRS and YFSETQ. V dropped 9 bases and J dropped 4; count of bases not matched to a gene: 15. CDR3 size: 15 residues. The CDR3 DNA is TGCGCCACCGCGGCAAGGCCAGGGGGCTTTTACGAGCAGTACTTC. This codes for CATAARPGGFYEQYF.

The chain carries TRBV4-3 and TRBJ1-2; D not certain. V lost 0 bases, J lost 2 bases, and 10 bases lay in between. Germline CDR1 LGHNA, CDR2 YSLEER. The CDR3 contains 15 residues. CDR3 in DNA: TGCGCCAGCAGCCAAGATGTCACAGCCAACTATGGCTACACCTTC. Protein: CASSQDVTANYGYTF.

The chain carries TRBV6-5 and TRBJ2-1; 7 bases align to TRBD1. The germline V gene has CDR1 MNHEY and CDR2 SVGAGI. The CDR3 spans 13 residues. After removal of 6 bases from V and 8 bases from J, the junction contained 7 bases not matched to a gene. CDR3 bases: TGTGCCAGCAGGACAGGGCTAAACGATGAGCAGTTCTTC. Residues: CASRTGLNDEQFF.

The chain joins TRBV2 to TRBJ1-6, with no clear D. This CDR3 is built from 11 residues. V was cut by 4 bases and J by 10 bases, with 5 bases left in between. Germline-derived CDR1 and CDR2 are SNHLY and FYNNEI. The CDR3 DNA follows: TGTGCCAGCAGTGGTAGCTCACCCCTCCACTTT. Protein: CASSGSSPLHF.

The gene calls are TRBV5-1 and TRBJ1-5, with 8 bases identical to TRBD1. After removal of 4 bases from V and 5 bases from J, the junction contained 2 bases not matched to a gene. This CDR3 has 13 residues. The germline V gene encodes CDR1 SGHRS and CDR2 YFSETQ. The CDR3 loop is CASSPTGDQPQHF. The CDR3, as DNA: TGCGCCAGCAGCCCGACAGGGGATCAGCCCCAGCATTTT.

The chain combines TRBV4-1 with TRBJ2-7; maybe TRBD1 (6 bases). The CDR3 loop spans 15 amino acids. The V end was cut by 1 base, the J end by 0 bases, with 10 bases between. Germline V gene data show CDR1 as MGHRA and CDR2 as YSYEKL. CDR3 nucleotides: TGCGCCAGCAGCCAAGGACAGGAGAGCTCCTACGAGCAGTACTTC. Encoded protein: CASSQGQESSYEQYF.

The V and J genes are TRBV5-1 and TRBJ1-2; D ambiguous. Per germline, CDR1 SGHRS and CDR2 YFSETQ. The CDR3 has 13 residues. Trimming removed 0 bases from V and 7 bases from J, with 10 bases in between. The chain's CDR3 is CASSLAPGSGYTF. DNA of the CDR3: TGCGCCAGCAGCTTGGCCCCGGGATCTGGCTACACCTTC.

V usage is TRBV2 and J usage is TRBJ2-7; D might be TRBD2 (6 bases). V was trimmed by 6 bases and J by 0 bases, leaving 15 bases between them. CDR1 and CDR2 (germline): SNHLY, FYNNEI. The CDR3 totals 15 residues. This CDR3 is CASRGGDGSSYEQYF. The DNA of the CDR3 is TGTGCCAGCAGAGGCGGGGACGGAAGCTCCTACGAGCAGTACTTC.

The gene calls are TRBV5-1 and TRBJ1-5; no clear D. The germline V gene encodes CDR1 SGHRS and CDR2 YFSETQ. There are 14 residues in the CDR3. Deletions cut 8 bases from V and 5 bases from J, with 17 bases between. DNA of the CDR3: TGCGCCAGTCGGCCGGGGAGGACCGATCAGCCCCAGCATTTT. This translates into CASRPGRTDQPQHF.

This clone was seen a handful of times. The chain joins TRBV30 to TRBJ1-1, with D maybe TRBD1 (5 bases). The CDR3 totals 11 residues. Trimming cost V 4 bases and J 8 bases, with 11 bases left between them. In germline, CDR1 is GTSNPN, CDR2 SVGIG (reference sequence). The CDR3 coding sequence is TGTGCCTGGAAGAGCGGGGGGGAAGCTTTCTTT. Translated: CAWKSGGEAFF.

The chain employs TRBV5-1 and TRBJ2-2, with 9 bases aligning to TRBD1. Germline lookup yields CDR1 SGHRS and CDR2 YFSETQ. The J segment lost 5 bases and the V segment lost 9 bases, leaving 8 bases of the junction unmatched. This CDR3 is 14 amino acids long. CDR3 DNA: TGCGCCACCTCTACAGGGGGCAAAACCGGGGAGCTGTTTTTT. It is translated as CATSTGGKTGELFF.

Only a few counts were recorded for this clone. The rearrangement joins TRBV6-6 to TRBJ2-2, with D possibly being TRBD1 (6 bases). V lost 4 bases to trimming and J lost 4 bases, with 10 bases between them. This CDR3 region has 14 residues. Germline V gene data show CDR1 as MNHNY and CDR2 as SVGAGI (reference sequence). Here the CDR3 reads CASSWDITTGELFF. CDR3 sequence (DNA): TGTGCCAGCAGTTGGGACATCACCACCGGGGAGCTGTTTTTT.

J is TRBJ2-5 and V is TRBV2; TRBD2 might be the D (5 bases). The V gene's germline CDR1 is SNHLY and CDR2 FYNNEI. Trimming stripped 3 bases from V and 7 bases from J, with 12 bases between. CDR3 size: 13 residues. Here the CDR3 DNA reads TGTGCCAGCAGTGATTGGGGAGAAGTGACCCAGTACTTC. Protein: CASSDWGEVTQYF.

V is TRBV9 and J is TRBJ2-2, with D perhaps TRBD2 (6 bases). V was cut by 0 bases and J by 7 bases, with 16 bases left in between. CDR1 SGDLS and CDR2 YYNGEE come from the germline V gene. This CDR3 has 16 residues. The CDR3 reads CASSVAGGIPYGELFF. Here the CDR3 DNA reads TGTGCCAGCAGCGTAGCGGGCGGGATACCTTACGGGGAGCTGTTTTTT.

The rearrangement uses TRBV6-6 and TRBJ1-1, with D tentatively TRBD1 (6 bases). V was shortened by 2 bases and J by 0 bases, with 10 bases between the two germline ends. The CDR3 length is 15 residues. Germline values: CDR1 MNHNY, CDR2 SVGAGI (reference sequence). The CDR3 nucleotides are TGTGCCAGCAGTTACGGCCAGGGGATGAACACTGAAGCTTTCTTT. The encoded protein is CASSYGQGMNTEAFF.

The chain links TRBV12-5 to TRBJ2-1; 10 bases align to TRBD2. CDR1 is LGHNT and CDR2 is FRNRAP in the germline V gene. V shed 5 bases and J 6 bases; nucleotides not matched to a gene: 7. The CDR3 spans 15 residues. The CDR3 region is CASGPERGGLNEQFF. The CDR3 DNA follows: TGTGCTAGTGGTCCTGAGCGGGGGGGCCTCAATGAGCAGTTCTTC.

The chain employs TRBV7-6 and TRBJ2-7, with TRBD2 identical over 7 bases. This CDR3 has 15 amino acids. Per germline, CDR1 SGHVS and CDR2 FNYEAQ. The J segment lost 3 bases and the V segment lost 2 bases, leaving 7 bases of the junction unmatched. The CDR3, as DNA: TGTGCCAGCAGCTTAAGTGATAGCGGGCGCTACGAGCAGTACTTC. This sequence encodes CASSLSDSGRYEQYF.

The DNA of the CDR3 is TGTGCCAGCAGCTTAAGCGGGGATACGCAGTATTTT. Protein: CASSLSGDTQYF. The J gene is TRBJ2-3, the V gene TRBV11-2, with D possibly matching TRBD2 (6 bases). CDR1 is SGHAT, CDR2 FQNNGV, per germline. This CDR3 has 12 residues. V lost 2 bases and J 6 bases, leaving 6 bases between the germline ends.